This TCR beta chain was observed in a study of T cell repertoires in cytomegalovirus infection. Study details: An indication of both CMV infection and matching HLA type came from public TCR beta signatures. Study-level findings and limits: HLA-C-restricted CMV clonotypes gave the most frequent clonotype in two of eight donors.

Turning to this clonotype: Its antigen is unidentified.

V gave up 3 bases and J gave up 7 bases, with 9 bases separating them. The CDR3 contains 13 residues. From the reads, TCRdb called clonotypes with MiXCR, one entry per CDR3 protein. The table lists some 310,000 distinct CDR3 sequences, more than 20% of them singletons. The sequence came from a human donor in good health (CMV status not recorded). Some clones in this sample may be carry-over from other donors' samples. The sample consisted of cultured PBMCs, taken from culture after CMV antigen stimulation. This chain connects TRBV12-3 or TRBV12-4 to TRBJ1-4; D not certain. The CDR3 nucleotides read TGTGCCAGCAGTTTCGGACGAACTGAAAAACTGTTTTTT. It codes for CASSFGRTEKLFF.